One sample yielded the 2 T cell receptor beta chains listed below, sequenced in a study of CD8+ T cells in alopecia areata. Once RNA had been extracted, it was reverse transcribed into cDNA to act as the sequencing template. Assay: immunoSEQ multiplex PCR; the TCRdb copy retains only in-frame clones and omits some. In the table there are roughly 220,000 clones, roughly two fifths of which are singletons. The treatment denotes: oral pan-JAK inhibitor, 5-10 mg twice daily. Source: CD4+ T cells sorted from blood, taken between weeks 30 and 35, from a patient treated with tofacitinib. The receptors come from a human donor with alopecia areata.

This clone was counted a few times. V usage is TRBV4-1 and J usage is TRBJ2-3, with 7 bases matching TRBD1. Unmatched junction bases numbered 9, after V lost 5 bases and J lost 7 bases. Germline V gene lookup returns CDR1 MGHRA and CDR2 YSYEKL. This CDR3 region has 14 residues. CDR3 residues: CASSSYDRANTQYF. DNA for the CDR3: TGCGCCAGCAGCTCCTACGACAGGGCAAATACGCAGTATTTT.

This chain connects TRBV19 to TRBJ2-1; unclear D gene. Per germline, CDR1 LNHDA and CDR2 SQIVND (reference sequence). V dropped 9 bases and J dropped 6 bases, with 12 bases sitting between them. This CDR3 has 12 amino acids. The CDR3, as DNA: TGTGCCAGCAGGAATATGGGCAATGAGCAGTTCTTC. Translating it yields CASRNMGNEQFF.